This TCR beta chain was profiled in a study of circulating CD8 cells and anti-PD-1 response in melanoma. Across the whole study: About 45% of the 13 patients had prior targeted therapy or immunotherapy; seven did not.

This CDR3 region has 14 residues. CDR1 and CDR2 (germline): SGHAT, FQNNGV. From live CD3+CD8+TCRalphabeta+ cells, four PD-1 and/or TIGIT subsets were sorted. The sample holds a few counts of this clonotype. Its antigen is unknown. Mismatch with germline at one junction end may stem from a read error. General study points: TIGIT repertoires were least diverse, DNEG repertoires most diverse. Under 8% of TRB clonotypes were shared between subsets at M1.

Each library started from approximately 14 ng of total RNA using the QIAseq Immune Repertoire TCR panel. TCRdb reprocessed the reads with MiXCR, giving one entry per CDR3 protein. The sample holds 700 to 950 distinct CDR3 sequences, roughly 13% seen once. The sample was CD8+ T cells from PBMCs, taken at baseline or after one month of anti-PD-1 therapy (not recorded which). This TCR came from a human donor with melanoma. The chain joins TRBV11-2 to TRBJ2-2; possibly TRBD1 for D (6 bases). This CDR3 is CASSLTGWTGELFF. The CDR3 DNA sequence: TGTGCTAGCAGCTTAACAGGGTGGACCGGGGAGCTGTTTTTT.